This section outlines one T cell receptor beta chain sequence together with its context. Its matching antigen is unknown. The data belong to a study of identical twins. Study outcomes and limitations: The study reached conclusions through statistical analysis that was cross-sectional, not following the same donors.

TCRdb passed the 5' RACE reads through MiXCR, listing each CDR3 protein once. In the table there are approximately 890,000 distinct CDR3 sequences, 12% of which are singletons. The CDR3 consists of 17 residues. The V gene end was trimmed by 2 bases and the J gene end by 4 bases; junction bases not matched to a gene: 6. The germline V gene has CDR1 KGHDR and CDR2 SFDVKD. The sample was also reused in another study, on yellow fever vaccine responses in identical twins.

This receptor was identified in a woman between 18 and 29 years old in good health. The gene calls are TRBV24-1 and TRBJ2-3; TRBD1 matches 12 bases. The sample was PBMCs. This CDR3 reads CATSDSPGQGAADTQYF. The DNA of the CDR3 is TGTGCCACCAGTGATTCCCCGGGACAGGGGGCAGCAGATACGCAGTATTTT.